Sequencing of this T cell receptor beta chain was carried out in a study of early T cells in non-severe SARS-CoV-2 infection. Looking at the study overall: Sequencing was performed on bulk RNA from unsorted whole blood, leaving chains unpaired.

Germline lookup yields CDR1 SGHDT and CDR2 YYEEEE. The CDR3 is 16 residues long. The V gene end was trimmed by 2 bases and the J gene end by 5 bases; junction bases not matched to a gene: 7. General study points: CD4 and private specificities were missed by VDJdb matching, which favored anti-spike CD8 responses.

TCRdb analysed the 5' RACE reads with MiXCR anew, one entry per CDR3 protein. The sample yields 55,000 to 85,000 distinct CDR3 sequences, around 10% seen once. This clonotype was seen a handful of times. Its antigen is undetermined. Sequencing was performed on whole blood. The receptor's source is an adult who was a healthcare worker with PCR-confirmed SARS-CoV-2 infection or an uninfected control (not recorded which). The chain uses TRBV5-6 and TRBJ1-5, with 10 bases fitting TRBD1. CDR3 DNA: TGTGCCAGCAGCTTCACCTCAGGGACAGGGGATCAGCCCCAGCATTTT. Protein product: CASSFTSGTGDQPQHF.